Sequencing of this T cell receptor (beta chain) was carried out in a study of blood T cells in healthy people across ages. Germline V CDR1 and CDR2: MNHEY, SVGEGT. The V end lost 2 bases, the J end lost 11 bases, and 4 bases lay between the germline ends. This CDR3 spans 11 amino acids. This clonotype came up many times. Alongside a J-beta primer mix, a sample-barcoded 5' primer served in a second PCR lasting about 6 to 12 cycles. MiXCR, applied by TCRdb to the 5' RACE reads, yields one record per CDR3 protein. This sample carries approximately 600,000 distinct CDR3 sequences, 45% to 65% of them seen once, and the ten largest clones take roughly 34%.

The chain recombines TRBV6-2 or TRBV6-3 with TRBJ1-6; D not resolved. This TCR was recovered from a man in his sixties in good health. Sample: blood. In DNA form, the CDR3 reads TGTGCCAGCAGTTACGGGACACCCCTCCACTTT. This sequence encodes CASSYGTPLHF.